Shown below are 23 T cell receptor beta chains from a single sample sequenced in a study of OX40 agonist ivuxolimab in advanced cancers. The repertoire was sequenced with immunoSEQ multiplex PCR; TCRdb's copy has only in-frame clones and lacks some. Counted here are 15,000 to 20,000 clones, 75% to 90% occurring once; the ten biggest clones make up roughly 29%. The source material was CD4+ or CD8+ T cells sorted from blood, sampled in a trial of the OX40 agonist ivuxolimab. These receptors all stem from an adult with an advanced solid tumor such as melanoma, head and neck, liver or kidney cancer.

In this sample, this clone turned up once. This chain joins TRBV5-4 and TRBJ2-7; weak D call: TRBD1 (6 bases). In germline, CDR1 is SGHNT, CDR2 YYREEE (reference sequence). This CDR3 region has 13 residues. V gave up 3 bases and J gave up 5 bases, with 12 bases separating them. CDR3 sequence reads: CASSYLTGNEQYF. In nucleotides, the CDR3 is TGTGCCAGCAGCTACCTTACAGGGAACGAGCAGTACTTC.

This chain joins TRBV27 and TRBJ1-2; D ambiguous. The CDR3 extends over 16 amino acids. CDR1 is MNHEY, CDR2 SMNVEV, per germline (reference sequence). Trimming took off 6 bases at V and 6 bases at J, with 23 bases between the two ends. The CDR3 DNA sequence: TGTGCCAGCAGCCCTTTGAGGGCGCGGGCGTACGATGGCTACACCTTC. Translating gives CASSPLRARAYDGYTF.

The V gene is TRBV7-9, the J gene TRBJ2-2; D gene unclear. V was shortened by 4 bases and J by 0 bases, with 12 bases between the two germline ends. CDR1 and CDR2 from the germline V gene are SEHNR and FQNEAQ (reference sequence). This CDR3 has 16 residues. DNA for the CDR3: TGTGCCAGCAGCTCTCCGACGGTAGCGAACACCGGGGAGCTGTTTTTT. Its translation: CASSSPTVANTGELFF.

The chain carries TRBV4-3 and TRBJ2-1; TRBD2 matches at 10 bases. The germline gives CDR1 LGHNA, CDR2 YSLEER. With V trimmed by 4 bases and J by 1 base, 4 bases remained unmatched. The CDR3 sequence is 16 residues long. CDR3 sequence (DNA): TGCGCCAGCAGCCCCCTAGCGGGAGATTCCTACAATGAGCAGTTCTTC. It specifies CASSPLAGDSYNEQFF.

The gene calls are TRBV5-6 and TRBJ2-1; D is unresolved. V lost 1 base and J 5 bases, leaving 7 bases between the germline ends. This CDR3 has 13 amino acids. The germline V gene encodes CDR1 SGHDT and CDR2 YYEEEE. This CDR3 is CASSLWPHNEQFF. The CDR3 DNA reads as TGTGCCAGCAGCTTGTGGCCTCACAATGAGCAGTTCTTC. The complete variable domain, with remaining parts taken from reference TRBV5-6 and TRBJ2-1, reads DAGVTQSPTHLIKTRGQQVTLRCSPKSGHDTVSWYQQALGQGPQFIFQYYEEEERQRGNFPDRFSGHQFPNYSSELNVNALLLGDSALYLCASSLWPHNEQFFGPGTRLTVL.

This clone was detected a few times. This rearrangement joins TRBV5-5 to TRBJ1-1; no reliable D call. Trimming cost V 1 base and J 8 bases, with 12 bases left between them. Germline-derived CDR1 and CDR2 are SGHKS and YYEKEE (reference sequence). The length of the CDR3 is 13 residues. The CDR3 DNA follows: TGTGCCAGCAGCTTGAGGTCGGGCAGGGAAGCTTTCTTT. Residues: CASSLRSGREAFF.

This clone was detected once. The rearrangement joins TRBV6-5 to TRBJ2-5, with D uncertain. Trimming shortened V by 2 bases and J by 0 bases, and 1 base separated the two germline ends. CDR1 is MNHEY and CDR2 is SVGAGI in the germline V gene. This CDR3 has 12 residues. The CDR3 DNA follows: TGTGCCAGCAGTTACGACCAAGAGACCCAGTACTTC. This encodes CASSYDQETQYF.

This chain joins TRBV29-1 and TRBJ1-2; TRBD1 matches 9 bases. Germline lookup yields CDR1 SQVTM and CDR2 ANQGSEA. The CDR3 is made up of 13 amino acids. V trimming: 6 bases; J trimming: 5 bases; junction bases outside the gene matches: 7. Here the CDR3 DNA reads TGCAGCGTCTCGGACAGGGGTCGATATGGCTACACCTTC. Protein sequence: CSVSDRGRYGYTF.

The gene calls are TRBV27 and TRBJ2-1; D gene unclear. Trimming cost V 5 bases and J 0 bases, with 11 bases left between them. This CDR3 comprises 15 residues. Germline values: CDR1 MNHEY, CDR2 SMNVEV (reference sequence). The CDR3 region is CASSPRPSSYNEQFF. CDR3 in DNA: TGTGCCAGCAGTCCGAGGCCTAGCTCCTACAATGAGCAGTTCTTC.

This sequence joins TRBV4-2 and TRBJ1-1; 7 positions match TRBD1. The germline V gene has CDR1 LGHNA and CDR2 YNFKEQ. CDR3 length: 15 residues. V was clipped by 0 bases and J by 4 bases; unmatched bases: 5. The CDR3 coding sequence is TGTGCCAGCAGCCAAGAGACAGGGTCGGGCACTGAAGCTTTCTTT. This codes for CASSQETGSGTEAFF.

This chain uses TRBV7-9 with TRBJ2-7; D call uncertain. V lost 5 bases, J lost 5 bases, and 10 bases lay in between. CDR1 is SEHNR, CDR2 FQNEAQ, per germline (reference sequence). The CDR3 spans 12 residues. The CDR3 coding sequence is TGTGCCAGCAGCCCCCCAAGAAACGAGCAGTACTTC. It specifies CASSPPRNEQYF.

V and J are TRBV28 and TRBJ2-7; 8 bases map to TRBD1. Germline V CDR1 and CDR2: MDHEN, SYDVKM. The CDR3 sequence is 14 residues long. The V and J ends lost 2 bases and 3 bases, in that order; junction bases with no gene match: 3. CDR3 DNA: TGTGCCAGCAGTTTAGGGACAGGATTCTACGAGCAGTACTTC. This translates into CASSLGTGFYEQYF. Based on the CDR3 plus reference TRBV28 and TRBJ2-7, the full variable domain is DVKVTQSSRYLVKRTGEKVFLECVQDMDHENMFWYRQDPGLGLRLIYFSYDVKMKEKGDIPEGYSVSREKKERFSLILESASTNQTSMYLCASSLGTGFYEQYFGPGTRLTVT.

The genes are TRBV7-8 and TRBJ2-2; 9 nucleotides line up with TRBD2. With 4 bases clipped from V and 4 bases from J, the junction kept 7 bases outside the gene matches. Germline lookup yields CDR1 SGHVS and CDR2 FQNEAQ. This CDR3 has 16 residues. CDR3: CASSYRSGRGTGELFF. The CDR3 nucleotides are TGTGCCAGCAGCTACCGTAGCGGGAGAGGCACCGGGGAGCTGTTTTTT.

The V gene is TRBV28, the J gene TRBJ1-1, with D possibly being TRBD1 (5 bases). The CDR3 is 16 amino acids. Germline V CDR1 and CDR2: MDHEN, SYDVKM. The germline V and J ends were trimmed by 3 bases and 5 bases, with 19 bases remaining between them. CDR3 bases: TGTGCCAGCAGTTTCCCCGACAGACGATGGGGAACTGAAGCTTTCTTT. Protein sequence: CASSFPDRRWGTEAFF. Together with reference TRBV28 and TRBJ1-1, the CDR3 gives the full variable domain: DVKVTQSSRYLVKRTGEKVFLECVQDMDHENMFWYRQDPGLGLRLIYFSYDVKMKEKGDIPEGYSVSREKKERFSLILESASTNQTSMYLCASSFPDRRWGTEAFFGQGTRLTVV.

This clone was detected only a few times. The genes are TRBV5-4 and TRBJ2-3; D gene ambiguous. This CDR3 contains 11 residues. The germline V gene encodes CDR1 SGHNT and CDR2 YYREEE (reference sequence). The V gene lost 3 bases and the J gene lost 2 bases, with 1 base spanning the gap. For the CDR3, the DNA is TGTGCCAGCAGCTCCACAGATACGCAGTATTTT. Amino acid sequence: CASSSTDTQYF.

The chain combines TRBV7-9 with TRBJ2-1, with D maybe TRBD2 (5 bases). Trimming removed 6 bases at V and 0 bases at J, with 24 bases between. Germline V lookup: CDR1 SEHNR, CDR2 FQNEAQ (reference sequence). CDR3 length: 19 residues. This CDR3 reads CASRLSPRFSDHSYNEQFF. The CDR3 nucleotides read TGTGCCAGCAGACTATCCCCTCGTTTTAGCGACCACTCCTACAATGAGCAGTTCTTC.

This clone was detected only once. The chain is built from TRBV29-1 and TRBJ2-7, with D perhaps TRBD2 (7 bases). This CDR3 spans 12 amino acids. Germline V gives CDR1 SQVTM, CDR2 ANQGSEA. With 7 bases removed from V and 4 bases from J, the gap between germline ends came to 14 bases. The CDR3: CSGLRGGYEQYF. The CDR3 DNA reads TGCAGCGGCCTGAGGGGGGGATACGAGCAGTACTTC.

This chain uses TRBV27 with TRBJ2-7, with 7 positions matching TRBD1. Trimming cost V 2 bases and J 3 bases; bases outside gene matches: 10. The germline CDR1 and CDR2 sequences are MNHEY and SMNVEV (reference sequence). There are 16 residues in the CDR3. The CDR3 coding sequence is TGTGCCAGCAGTTTAATAACAGGGGTAAAATTCTACGAGCAGTACTTC. This codes for CASSLITGVKFYEQYF.

V usage is TRBV5-4 and J usage is TRBJ1-1; tentative D call: TRBD1 (6 bases). CDR1 and CDR2 from the germline V gene are SGHNT and YYREEE (reference sequence). The CDR3 has 13 residues. Trimming left V 4 bases short and J 2 bases short, with 9 bases between. The CDR3 loop is CASSAGGNTEAFF. The CDR3 coding sequence is TGTGCCAGCAGCGCGGGGGGCAACACTGAAGCTTTCTTT.

The V and J genes are TRBV28 and TRBJ2-7; the match to TRBD2 covers 8 bases. Trimming removed 6 bases from V and 3 bases from J; junction bases left unmatched: 4. Germline assignment: CDR1 MDHEN and CDR2 SYDVKM. This CDR3 comprises 13 residues. The CDR3 bases are TGTGCCAGCAGCTTTACTAGCGGCTACGAGCAGTACTTC. Its protein product is CASSFTSGYEQYF.

The chain has TRBV2 and TRBJ2-7; 11 bases are shared with TRBD2. Germline V CDR1 and CDR2: SNHLY, FYNNEI. This CDR3 spans 15 amino acids. J was trimmed by 0 bases and V by 3 bases; bases with no gene match: 1. DNA for the CDR3: TGTGCCAGCAGTGATGGGACTAGCGGCTCCTACGAGCAGTACTTC. Translation: CASSDGTSGSYEQYF.

This rearrangement joins TRBV4-1 to TRBJ1-1; perhaps TRBD1 as D (5 bases). V was shortened by 3 bases and J by 0 bases, with 8 bases between the two germline ends. This CDR3 is 14 amino acids long. Germline V CDR1 and CDR2: MGHRA, YSYEKL. DNA of the CDR3: TGCGCCAGCAGCCAGTCACAGGTGAACACTGAAGCTTTCTTT. It translates to CASSQSQVNTEAFF.

The chain links TRBV19 to TRBJ2-7; tentative D call: TRBD1 (5 bases). The CDR3 runs to 15 residues. V lost 1 base, J lost 1 base, and 11 bases lay in between. Germline lookup yields CDR1 LNHDA and CDR2 SQIVND (reference sequence). DNA for the CDR3: TGTGCCAGTAGTATAGGGACACCATATTCCTACGAGCAGTACTTC. This gives the protein CASSIGTPYSYEQYF.